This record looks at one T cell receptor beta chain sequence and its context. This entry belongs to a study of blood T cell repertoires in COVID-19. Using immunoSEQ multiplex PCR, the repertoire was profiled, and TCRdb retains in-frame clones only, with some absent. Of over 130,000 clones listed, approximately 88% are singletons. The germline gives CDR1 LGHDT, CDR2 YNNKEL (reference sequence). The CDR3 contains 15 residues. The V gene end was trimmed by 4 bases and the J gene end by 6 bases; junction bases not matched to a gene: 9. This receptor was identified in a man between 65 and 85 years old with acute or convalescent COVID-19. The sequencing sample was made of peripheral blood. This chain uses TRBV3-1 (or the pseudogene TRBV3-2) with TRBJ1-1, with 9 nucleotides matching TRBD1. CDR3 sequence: CASSPGTGGASEAFF. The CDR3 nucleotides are TGTGCCAGCAGCCCGGGTACAGGGGGCGCGTCTGAAGCTTTCTTT.